Sequencing of this T cell receptor beta chain was carried out in a study of T cell responses to AZD1222 COVID-19 vaccine. The protocol was immunoSEQ multiplex PCR, while the TCRdb copy is restricted to in-frame clones and leaves out a portion. Of over 95,000 clones detected, 85% to 90% appear once; the ten largest clones hold about 12%. Trimming removed 4 bases from V and 7 bases from J, with 17 bases in between. The CDR3 totals 15 residues. Germline CDR1 reads SGHDN; CDR2 reads FVKESK. The sample here was peripheral blood, taken on day 0 of AZD1222 vaccination. The rearrangement links TRBV14 to TRBJ2-1; D may be TRBD2 (6 bases). The sequence derives from an adult in good health. The CDR3 DNA reads as TGTGCCAGCAGCCCCAGACTAGGTACCCCTAATGAGCAGTTCTTC. This sequence encodes CASSPRLGTPNEQFF. The complete variable domain, with remaining parts taken from reference TRBV14 and TRBJ2-1, reads EAGVTQFPSHSVIEKGQTVTLRCDPISGHDNLYWYRRVMGKEIKFLLHFVKESKQDESGMPNNRFLAERTGGTYSTLKVQPAELEDSGVYFCASSPRLGTPNEQFFGPGTRLTVL.